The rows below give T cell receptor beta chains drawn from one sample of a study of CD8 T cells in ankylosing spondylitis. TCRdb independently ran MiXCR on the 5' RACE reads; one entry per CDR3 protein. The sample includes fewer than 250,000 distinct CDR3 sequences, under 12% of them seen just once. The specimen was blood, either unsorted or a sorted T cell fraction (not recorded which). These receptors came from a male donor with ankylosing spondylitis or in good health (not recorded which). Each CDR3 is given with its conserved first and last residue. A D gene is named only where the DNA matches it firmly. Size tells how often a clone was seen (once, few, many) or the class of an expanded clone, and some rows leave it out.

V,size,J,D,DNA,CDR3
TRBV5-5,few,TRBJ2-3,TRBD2,TGTGCCAGCAGCTTTCAACTAGCGGGGGTAGATACGCAGTATTTT,CASSFQLAGVDTQYF
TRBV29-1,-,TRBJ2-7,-,TGCAGCGTTGGGGCAGAGGAGCAGTACTTC,CSVGAEEQYF
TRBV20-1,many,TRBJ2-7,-,TGCAGTGCTAGAGATCAAAACCGCTACGAGCAGTACTTC,CSARDQNRYEQYF
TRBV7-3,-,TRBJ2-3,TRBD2,TGTGCCAGCAGCGGGACTGGCGGGGGGCCCAGAGATACGCAGTATTTT,CASSGTGGGPRDTQYF
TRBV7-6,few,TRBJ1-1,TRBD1,TGTGCCAGCAGCTCCGACAGGGGGGGCGATAGCACTGAAGCTTTCTTT,CASSSDRGGDSTEAFF
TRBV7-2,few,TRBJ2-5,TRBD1,TGTGCCAGCAGCTCCGCAACAGGGGGGAAAGGGACCCAGTACTTC,CASSSATGGKGTQYF
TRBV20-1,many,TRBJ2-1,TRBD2,TGCAGTGCTACTAGCGGGGGGGTGTCCTACAATGAGCAGTTCTTC,CSATSGGVSYNEQFF
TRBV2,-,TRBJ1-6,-,TGTGCCAGCAGTGAAGCGGGGGTCCCAAATTCACCCCTCCACTTT,CASSEAGVPNSPLHF
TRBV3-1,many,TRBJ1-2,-,TGTGCCAGCAGCCAAGAACAGCGTGGTGGCTACACCTTC,CASSQEQRGGYTF
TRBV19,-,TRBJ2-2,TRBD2,TGTGCCAGTAGTGTTAACCTCGGGGGGGCTCGTGTCGGGGAGCTGTTTTTT,CASSVNLGGARVGELFF
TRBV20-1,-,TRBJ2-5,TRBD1,TGCAGTGCCCGAGACAGGGAAGAGACCCAGTACTTC,CSARDREETQYF
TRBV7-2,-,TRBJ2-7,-,TGTGCCAGCAGCTCAAGACAGGTGGCCTACGAGCAGTACTTC,CASSSRQVAYEQYF
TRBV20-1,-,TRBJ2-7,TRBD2,TGTTCTAGCGGGGGGGCGAAGGCCCACGAGCAGTACTTC,CSSGGAKAHEQYF